One and the same sample provided the 9 T cell receptor beta chains below, sequenced in a study of breast tumors, draining lymph nodes, adjacent tissues. The lymph nodes were axillary draining lymph nodes from breast cancer patients. MiXCR was run by TCRdb on the multiplex PCR reads, yielding one entry per CDR3 protein. This table has about 300,000 distinct CDR3 sequences, roughly 30% appearing once. Sequencing used axillary lymph node tissue. These TCRs come from a female donor with breast cancer. Some clones in this sample may be carry-over from other donors' samples.

This clonotype was observed many times. J is TRBJ1-2 and V is TRBV12-3 or TRBV12-4; D unclear. CDR3 size: 13 residues. Trimming took 2 bases from V and 3 from J, leaving 7 bases between them. The CDR3 here is CASSLRRHYGYTF. In nucleotides, the CDR3 is TGTGCCAGCAGTTTACGCAGACACTATGGCTACACCTTC.

This clonotype was observed a handful of times. A much larger clone differs by one base, so this may be a read error. J is TRBJ2-2 and V is TRBV6-4; D gene ambiguous. Trimming removed 5 bases from V and 4 bases from J, with 8 bases in between. CDR3 length: 13 residues. CDR1 and CDR2 from the germline V gene are MRHNA and SNTAGT. The CDR3 DNA reads TGTGCCAGCAGTCCGTCTAGCACCGGGGAGCTGTTTTTT. Protein: CASSPSSTGELFF.

The table lists this clonotype with a few counts. CDR3 nucleotide sequence: TGTGCCAGCAGCCTAACCCCAGTAGGAACCGGGGAGCTGTTTTTT. This translates into CASSLTPVGTGELFF. The rearrangement uses TRBV28 and TRBJ2-2; D gene ambiguous. V dropped 6 bases and J dropped 5 bases, with 16 bases sitting between them. Germline V gives CDR1 MDHEN, CDR2 SYDVKM. The CDR3 has 15 amino acids. Full variable domain (remainder filled in from reference TRBV28 and TRBJ2-2): DVKVTQSSRYLVKRTGEKVFLECVQDMDHENMFWYRQDPGLGLRLIYFSYDVKMKEKGDIPEGYSVSREKKERFSLILESASTNQTSMYLCASSLTPVGTGELFFGEGSRLTVL.

The chain employs TRBV4-2 and TRBJ1-5, with 9 nucleotides matching TRBD1. There are 18 residues in the CDR3. The junction had 7 bases not matched to a gene; V was cut back by 0 bases and J by 1 base. Germline V CDR1 and CDR2: LGHNA, YNFKEQ. Written as DNA, the CDR3 is TGTGCCAGCAGCCAAGAATCCCACAGGGGGCGAAGCAATCAGCCCCAGCATTTT. Its protein product is CASSQESHRGRSNQPQHF.

The rearrangement uses TRBV6-1 and TRBJ2-1; the D gene could be TRBD1 or TRBD2 (5 bases each). The DNA end is more similar to TRBJ2-5, so the J call may be wrong. This CDR3 is built from 11 residues. Germline CDR1 MNHNS, CDR2 SASEGT. CDR3 sequence (DNA): TGTGCCAGGGGGGAGCGGGAGACCCAGTACTTC. As protein: CARGERETQYF.

This clonotype has at least ten counts. The chain is built from TRBV11-3 and TRBJ2-5; possibly TRBD1 for D (6 bases). The germline V gene encodes CDR1 SGHNT and CDR2 YENEEA. The V end was cut by 1 base, the J end by 1 base, with 16 bases between. The CDR3 runs to 17 residues. The CDR3 loop reads CASSLGSGRGLQETQYF. Written as DNA, the CDR3 is TGTGCCAGCAGCTTAGGTTCGGGCAGGGGCCTCCAAGAGACCCAGTACTTC.

There are many counts of this clonotype. The gene calls are TRBV4-1 and TRBJ2-7; tentatively, D is TRBD2 (5 bases). Germline V gene data show CDR1 as MGHRA and CDR2 as YSYEKL. V was pared by 3 bases and J by 5 bases, with 11 bases between. The CDR3 runs 13 residues. The CDR3: CASSQNLANEQYF. Written as DNA, the CDR3 is TGCGCCAGCAGCCAGAATCTAGCTAACGAGCAGTACTTC.

The J gene is TRBJ1-2, the V gene TRBV28; D perhaps matches TRBD1 (6 bases). In germline, CDR1 is MDHEN, CDR2 SYDVKM. V was trimmed by 8 bases and J by 3 bases, leaving 19 bases between them. CDR3 length: 15 amino acids. CDR3 coding DNA: TGTGCCAGCCTCTTCCGGGGGGCGCAGGACTATGGCTACACCTTC. Its protein product is CASLFRGAQDYGYTF.

This clonotype was seen repeatedly, ten times or more. V usage is TRBV10-2 and J usage is TRBJ2-3; TRBD2 agrees at 8 bases. The V gene's germline CDR1 is WSHSY and CDR2 SAAADI. The CDR3 totals 16 residues. The junction had 11 bases not matched to a gene; V was cut back by 6 bases and J by 3 bases. The DNA of the CDR3 is TGCGCCAGCAGGGCAAGCGGGAGAAGAAGTACAGATACGCAGTATTTT. Residues: CASRASGRRSTDTQYF.